The 25 T cell receptor beta chains in this list originate from one sample, sequenced in a study of CD8+ T cells in alopecia areata (dated by TCRdb to 2017 to 2018). Libraries came from the immunoSEQ multiplex PCR assay. To provide template for TCR sequencing, every sample had RNA extracted and reverse transcribed into cDNA. This immuneACCESS table, as held by TCRdb, lists in-frame sequences with V and J called but not all clones. Of the missing ones, under half trace to an unresolved V gene in checked studies; the others have no known cause. Within this sample are 93,000 or so clones, with approximately 84% of them counted one time only. Jointly, the top ten make up around 10% of the sample. The sample's treatment or condition label, decoded: oral pan-JAK inhibitor, 5-10 mg twice daily. The sequencing used CD8+ T cells sorted from blood, collected at roughly week 30, from a patient treated with tofacitinib. Receptors originate from a human donor with alopecia areata.

The rearrangement uses TRBV18 and TRBJ2-7, with TRBD1 matching 7 bases. The CDR3 totals 14 residues. CDR1 is KGHSH, CDR2 LQKENI, per germline. V lost 3 bases, J lost 7 bases, and 9 bases stayed unmatched. The CDR3 reads CASSPGQLTGEQYF. In DNA form, the CDR3 reads TGTGCCAGCTCACCGGGACAGCTTACGGGGGAGCAGTACTTC.

To note about this clone: The same CDR3 arises from other DNA sequences in this sample as well. V usage is TRBV2 and J usage is TRBJ2-7; D gene uncertain. Germline V gene sequence: CDR1 SNHLY, CDR2 FYNNEI. The CDR3 sequence is 11 residues long. Between the trimmed V and J ends, which lost 0 bases and 3 bases, there was a span of 0 bases. CDR3 nucleotides: TGTGCCAGCAGTGAAGCCTACGAGCAGTACTTC. Translated: CASSEAYEQYF.

The genes are TRBV6-5 and TRBJ2-1; D perhaps matches TRBD1 (6 bases). CDR3 length: 14 residues. V was pared by 7 bases and J by 5 bases, with 15 bases between. Germline V CDR1 and CDR2: MNHEY, SVGAGI. The CDR3 protein is CASTNTGSHNEQFF. As DNA, the CDR3 is TGTGCCAGCACCAACACAGGGTCCCACAATGAGCAGTTCTTC.

The chain has TRBV5-1 and TRBJ1-1, with TRBD1 matching over 8 bases. Per germline, CDR1 SGHRS and CDR2 YFSETQ. V lost 4 bases to trimming and J lost 2 bases; unmatched junction nucleotides: 4. This CDR3 contains 14 residues. The CDR3 protein is CASSRGQENTEAFF. The DNA for the CDR3 is TGCGCCAGCAGCCGGGGACAGGAAAACACTGAAGCTTTCTTT. The variable domain in full, with the rest retrieved from reference TRBV5-1 and TRBJ1-1, is KAGVTQTPRYLIKTRGQQVTLSCSPISGHRSVSWYQQTPGQGLQFLFEYFSETQRNKGNFPGRFSGRQFSNSRSEMNVSTLELGDSALYLCASSRGQENTEAFFGQGTRLTVV.

This chain joins TRBV7-9 and TRBJ2-7; no firm D call. CDR1 and CDR2 from the germline V gene are SEHNR and FQNEAQ (reference sequence). The CDR3 consists of 14 residues. Deletions cut 6 bases from V and 2 bases from J, with 14 bases between. The CDR3 here is CASSPRAKPYEQYF. DNA for the CDR3: TGTGCCAGCAGTCCTCGGGCCAAACCCTACGAGCAGTACTTC.

The chain joins TRBV27 to TRBJ2-5, with D perhaps given as TRBD1 or TRBD2 (6 bases each). Germline CDR1 is MNHEY and CDR2 is SMNVEV (reference sequence). Trimming removed 10 bases from V and 2 bases from J, with 17 bases in between. This CDR3 contains 14 residues. The CDR3 region has the DNA TGTGCCACTAAGAGGGGGGCCCTACAAGAGACCCAGTACTTC. Translated: CATKRGALQETQYF.

The chain carries TRBV19 and TRBJ2-7; the D gene could be TRBD1 or TRBD2 (5 bases each). V was cut by 6 bases and J by 4 bases, with 19 bases left in between. Germline loops: CDR1 LNHDA, CDR2 SQIVND (reference sequence). The CDR3 has 15 residues. CDR3 nucleotide sequence: TGTGCCAGTAGCCCGACAATTCATGGGGGTTACGAGCAGTACTTC. As protein: CASSPTIHGGYEQYF.

This chain links TRBV7-9 with TRBJ2-1; maybe TRBD2 (5 bases). The CDR3 is 13 residues long. The V and J ends lost 0 bases and 9 bases respectively, with 9 bases between them. The V gene's germline CDR1 is SEHNR and CDR2 FQNEAQ (reference sequence). The CDR3: CASSLASSTEQFF. The CDR3 coding sequence is TGTGCCAGCAGCTTAGCGTCTAGCACTGAGCAGTTCTTC.

This rearrangement joins TRBV5-6 to TRBJ2-1; 12 bases are a match to TRBD2. CDR1 and CDR2 from the germline V gene are SGHDT and YYEEEE. J gave up 4 bases and V 0 bases, and 5 bases lay outside the gene matches. This CDR3 comprises 17 residues. DNA for the CDR3: TGTGCCAGCAGCTTGGCTACTAGCGGGGGGTATTACAATGAGCAGTTCTTC. Translation gives CASSLATSGGYYNEQFF. The variable domain in full, with the rest retrieved from reference TRBV5-6 and TRBJ2-1, is DAGVTQSPTHLIKTRGQQVTLRCSPKSGHDTVSWYQQALGQGPQFIFQYYEEEERQRGNFPDRFSGHQFPNYSSELNVNALLLGDSALYLCASSLATSGGYYNEQFFGPGTRLTVL.

The genes are TRBV11-2 and TRBJ2-2; 7 bases are shared with TRBD2. This CDR3 is 12 amino acids long. Trimming at V came to 5 bases and at J to 11 bases, leaving 5 bases not matched to a gene. Germline CDR1 reads SGHAT; CDR2 reads FQNNGV. CDR3 amino acids: CASSPGLVELFF. CDR3 sequence (DNA): TGTGCCAGCAGCCCAGGACTAGTTGAGCTGTTTTTT.

J is TRBJ2-2 and V is TRBV27, with a possible D match to TRBD1 (5 bases). The CDR3 sequence is 16 residues long. Deletions cut 5 bases from V and 4 bases from J, with 17 bases between. In germline, CDR1 is MNHEY, CDR2 SMNVEV (reference sequence). The CDR3 DNA follows: TGTGCCAGCAGTCCGCCCAGGGAAAGGGGCACCGGGGAGCTGTTTTTT. Translated, it gives CASSPPRERGTGELFF.

The J gene is TRBJ1-1, the V gene TRBV25-1; D is unresolved. This CDR3 spans 15 amino acids. Germline V lookup: CDR1 MGHDK, CDR2 SYGVNS. V dropped 7 bases and J dropped 3 bases, with 18 bases sitting between them. CDR3 DNA: TGTGCCAGCACAAAAAGCAGAGAGCCCCACACTGAAGCTTTCTTT. Protein sequence: CASTKSREPHTEAFF.

The V call is TRBV5-5, the J call TRBJ2-2, with D uncertain. The CDR3 spans 16 residues. Germline CDR1 and CDR2: SGHKS and YYEKEE (reference sequence). V lost 3 bases, J lost 2 bases, and 14 bases lay in between. As DNA, the CDR3 is TGTGCCAGCAGCTCAACCACCCGTCTTAACACCGGGGAGCTGTTTTTT. Translated: CASSSTTRLNTGELFF.

V and J are TRBV19 and TRBJ2-2; D unresolved. The CDR3 covers 16 residues. Trimming pared 3 bases from V and 2 bases from J, leaving 13 bases between. Germline CDR1 and CDR2: LNHDA and SQIVND (reference sequence). CDR3 in DNA: TGTGCCAGTAGTATGGCGACCGATATCAACACCGGGGAGCTGTTTTTT. Its protein product is CASSMATDINTGELFF.

This rearrangement joins TRBV7-9 to TRBJ1-1, with D possibly being TRBD1 (5 bases). V lost 5 bases and J lost 7, with 11 bases in between. This CDR3 spans 12 amino acids. Germline values: CDR1 SEHNR, CDR2 FQNEAQ (reference sequence). The CDR3 DNA sequence: TGTGCCAGCAGCCGAGGGGCGGTTGAAGCTTTCTTT. Amino acid sequence: CASSRGAVEAFF. Using reference TRBV7-9 and TRBJ1-1 for the parts outside the CDR3, the full variable domain is DTGVSQNPRHKITKRGQNVTFRCDPISEHNRLYWYRQTLGQGPEFLTYFQNEAQLEKSRLLSDRFSAERPKGSFSTLEIQRTEQGDSAMYLCASSRGAVEAFFGQGTRLTVV.

The chain carries TRBV7-6 and TRBJ2-7; D unresolved. The CDR3 runs 13 residues. Germline CDR1 is SGHVS and CDR2 is FNYEAQ. The germline V and J ends were trimmed by 3 bases and 6 bases, with 12 bases remaining between them. The CDR3 sequence is CASSLAGSGEQYF. CDR3 sequence (DNA): TGTGCCAGCAGCTTGGCAGGCTCGGGCGAGCAGTACTTC.

This clone was counted a few times. The chain carries TRBV12-5 and TRBJ2-5; D may be TRBD1 or TRBD2 (5 bases each). V was cut by 5 bases and J by 2 bases, with 18 bases left in between. The CDR3 covers 16 residues. CDR1 is LGHNT and CDR2 is FRNRAP in the germline V gene. The CDR3 coding sequence is TGTGCTAGTGGTCCCGAGGGGCTAAGTGAGCAAGAGACCCAGTACTTC. The encoded protein is CASGPEGLSEQETQYF.

This chain uses TRBV14 with TRBJ2-3; D might be TRBD2 (5 bases). The V and J ends lost 5 bases and 2 bases respectively, with 8 bases between them. The CDR3 runs 13 residues. Germline loops: CDR1 SGHDN, CDR2 FVKESK. The CDR3 loop reads CASSGEYTDTQYF. The CDR3 nucleotides are TGTGCCAGCAGCGGGGAGTACACAGATACGCAGTATTTT.

V and J are TRBV9 and TRBJ2-3; D gene unclear. Germline V CDR1 and CDR2: SGDLS, YYNGEE. V lost 4 bases to trimming and J lost 5 bases, with 17 bases between them. The CDR3 runs 15 residues. DNA of the CDR3: TGTGCCAGCAGCCCCGCGCACTTTGCACAAGATACGCAGTATTTT. Encoded protein: CASSPAHFAQDTQYF.

The chain combines TRBV7-2 with TRBJ2-7, with D uncertain. This CDR3 has 12 amino acids. Trimming took 1 base from V and 3 from J, leaving 4 bases between them. Per the germline V gene, CDR1 is SGHTA and CDR2 is FQGNSA. The CDR3, as DNA: TGTGCCAGCAGCTTAGGGTACTACGAGCAGTACTTC. It specifies CASSLGYYEQYF.

The chain has TRBV9 and TRBJ2-2; TRBD2 matches 9 bases. V trimming: 4 bases; J trimming: 5 bases; junction bases outside the gene matches: 3. This CDR3 contains 14 residues. Germline CDR1 SGDLS, CDR2 YYNGEE. The DNA of the CDR3 is TGTGCCAGCAGCTGGACTAGCGAAACCGGGGAGCTGTTTTTT. This gives the protein CASSWTSETGELFF.

This clone was found once. This same CDR3 is encoded by further DNA sequences in the sample. The chain combines TRBV6-5 with TRBJ1-1, with a weak D call TRBD1 (5 bases). V lost 3 bases and J 5 bases, leaving 10 bases between the germline ends. The CDR3 has 13 residues. Germline values: CDR1 MNHEY, CDR2 SVGAGI. CDR3 nucleotides: TGTGCCAGCAGTTATGGGGAGGGGACTGAAGCTTTCTTT. Residues: CASSYGEGTEAFF.

The CDR3 is CAWSSGDTQYF. The CDR3, as DNA: TGTGCCTGGAGTAGCGGGGATACGCAGTATTTT. The chain links TRBV30 to TRBJ2-3, with D perhaps matching TRBD2 (6 bases). V shed 2 bases and J shed 6 bases, with 6 bases lying between them. Germline V lookup: CDR1 GTSNPN, CDR2 SVGIG (reference sequence). The length of the CDR3 is 11 residues.

The CDR3 coding sequence is TGCGCCAGCAGGGACGCCGGGACGGCGAATGAAAAACTGTTTTTT. Protein: CASRDAGTANEKLFF. This chain joins TRBV4-1 and TRBJ1-4, with D perhaps TRBD1 (5 bases). Germline CDR1 is MGHRA and CDR2 is YSYEKL. The CDR3 has 15 amino acids. Trimming removed 6 bases at V and 5 bases at J, with 16 bases between.

The chain links TRBV18 to TRBJ2-5, with 8 bases matching TRBD1. With V trimmed by 6 bases and J by 1 base, 7 bases remained unmatched. Germline CDR1 is KGHSH and CDR2 is LQKENI. CDR3 size: 15 residues. The CDR3 protein is CASSWGQETQETQYF. For the CDR3, the DNA is TGTGCCAGCTCGTGGGGACAGGAGACCCAAGAGACCCAGTACTTC.